This TCR beta chain was found in a study of T cell repertoires in aging, cancer and after chemotherapy (dated 2019 in TCRdb). Some background on the complete study: The donors fell into six age groups ranging from 30 or younger to 70 or older, and each group had at least three individuals. In the solid tumor group, the paired samples taken before and after chemotherapy came from patients with brain tumors (glioblastoma) who were receiving therapy based on temozolomide. The complete dataset included around 8.8 million TCR reads. To look at immunoaging and at how T cells reconstitute after chemotherapy, the study profiled TCR beta repertoires in peripheral blood from both healthy donors and cancer patients. Alongside some 96 healthy donors serving as a reference group, the cohort included some 220 cancer patients, of whom more than 85 had hematological cancers and 110 to 140 had solid cancers.

Study-wide findings and limitations: It was noted by the authors that conclusions about immunological memory after chemotherapy cannot be drawn from the repertoire data. An increase in median generation probability over the chemotherapy interval was observed in both cancer cohorts, suggesting that the repertoire was reconstituted through rebound thymic output. Declining TCR diversity with age in healthy donors was mainly explained by loss of richness; in cancer patients, loss of evenness also contributed. Compared with age-matched healthy donors, untreated patients with either hematological or solid cancers had significantly lower TCR diversity in the blood along with higher clonality.

Using a mixed TRB-A/B primer pool, multiplex touch-down PCR amplified rearranged TRB sequences covering the V, D and J segments. Illumina adapters and sample indices were attached to the amplicons through two consecutive PCR reactions run with Phusion HS II polymerase. Amplicons were gel-purified with the NucleoSpin Gel and PCR Clean-up kit, then checked with Qubit and an Agilent 2100 Bioanalyzer. Libraries were sequenced on an Illumina MiSeq using 600-cycle, single-indexed, paired-end runs. In the source study's methods: MiXCR versions 2.12 and 3.0.5 were used to process the TRB sequences. Each unique CDR3 nucleotide sequence counted as one clone, and only productive sequences with at least two reads were retained. Shannon diversity, evenness, clonality (one minus evenness), and alpha-parameterized diversity profiles from alpha 0 to 5 were included as repertoire metrics. The IGoR algorithm was used to calculate generation probabilities of clones in the paired pre- and post-chemotherapy samples. TCRdb reworked the public reads: Q25 trimming with fastp, MiXCR clone assembly, productive beta chains retained. Rows with a matching CDR3 protein are joined into one entry that keeps the most common DNA and genes. The V and J calls reflect TCRdb's pipeline rather than the authors' work. In all, the sample holds 400 to 500 distinct CDR3 sequences, and roughly 22% of those were seen once. Of the sample, roughly 31% is held by the ten largest clones.

Its CDR3 holds 11 amino acids, cysteine through phenylalanine. The CDR3 DNA has 33 bases and is translated from base 1. A distance of 6 bases separates the germline ends of V and J, which lose 6 bases and 5 bases respectively. In the germline V gene, CDR1 corresponds to MNHEY and CDR2 to SVGAGI. This clonotype is described as large (0.1 to 1%). This receptor's antigen is unknown. No much larger clone exists at a distance of one base, and base qualities are not known. TCR beta rearrangements were amplified from genomic DNA isolated from peripheral blood, not from sorted cells or RNA. This chain is built from TRBV6-5 and TRBJ2-3; the D gene assignment is ambiguous. The clonotype comes from a human donor with a solid tumor. Input material: blood. Here the CDR3 is given as CASRGKDTQYF. The DNA sequence is as follows: TGTGCCAGCAGGGGGAAAGATACGCAGTATTTT.